The clone carrying this TCR beta chain came up many times. These data belong to a study of CD8 T cells in ankylosing spondylitis. This CDR3 is 12 amino acids long. The ends were cut back, 8 bases at V and 4 bases at J, with 9 bases in the middle. MiXCR, applied by TCRdb to the 5' RACE reads, yields one record per CDR3 protein. The repertoire holds 250,000 to 300,000 distinct CDR3 sequences, with over 15% as singletons. The sequenced sample was blood, either unsorted or a sorted T cell fraction (not recorded which). The chain carries TRBV12-3 or TRBV12-4 and TRBJ2-1; the D is unclear. The receptor's source is a male donor with ankylosing spondylitis or in good health (not recorded which). DNA for the CDR3: TGTGCCAGCTTGTACTCATACAATGAGCAGTTCTTC. Its translation is CASLYSYNEQFF.